This passage covers 32 T cell receptor beta chains from one sample sequenced in a study of cytomegalovirus exposure and HLA in healthy donors. Sequencing was performed with immunoSEQ multiplex PCR; in TCRdb, only in-frame clones are kept and a portion is missing. The sample lists under 140,000 clones, approximately 90% occurring once. The sample was PBMCs. These receptors were obtained from a woman younger than 35 in good health and CMV-seronegative.

J is TRBJ2-3 and V is TRBV29-1; a weak D match, TRBD1 (5 bases). The CDR3 sequence is 15 residues long. From germline, CDR1 is SQVTM and CDR2 ANQGSEA. V was shortened by 5 bases and J by 1 base, with 16 bases between the two germline ends. CDR3 in amino acids: CSVLLAGKGTDTQYF. In nucleotides, the CDR3 is TGCAGCGTTCTGTTGGCAGGGAAGGGCACAGATACGCAGTATTTT.

This sequence joins TRBV10-3 and TRBJ2-5, with TRBD1 matching over 7 bases. This CDR3 has 17 residues. Germline V gene sequence: CDR1 ENHRY, CDR2 SYGVKD. V was pared by 2 bases and J by 2 bases, with 11 bases of the junction left unmatched. This chain's CDR3 is CAISEPKSRDSQETQYF. Written as DNA, the CDR3 is TGTGCCATCAGTGAGCCCAAGTCCCGGGACAGTCAAGAGACCCAGTACTTC.

The chain combines TRBV27 with TRBJ2-1; 11 nucleotides align to TRBD2. V was pared by 4 bases and J by 9 bases, with 14 bases of the junction left unmatched. The V gene's germline CDR1 is MNHEY and CDR2 SMNVEV (reference sequence). CDR3 size: 17 residues. The CDR3 here is CASSSTSGRTDYVEQFF. The CDR3 nucleotides are TGTGCCAGCAGTTCAACTAGCGGGAGAACGGACTATGTTGAGCAGTTCTTC.

This chain connects TRBV7-6 to TRBJ1-5, with TRBD1 identical over 9 bases. CDR1 is SGHVS and CDR2 is FNYEAQ in the germline V gene. V was pared by 5 bases and J by 6 bases, with 8 bases of the junction left unmatched. The CDR3 loop spans 15 amino acids. This CDR3 reads CASSPSTGGGQPQHF. The CDR3 nucleotides are TGTGCCAGCAGCCCAAGTACAGGGGGCGGTCAGCCCCAGCATTTT.

The V gene is TRBV7-2, the J gene TRBJ2-3; a possible D gene is TRBD1 (8 bases). From germline, CDR1 is SGHTA and CDR2 FQGNSA. The CDR3 runs to 13 residues. V was shortened by 4 bases and J by 7 bases, with 12 bases between the two germline ends. The CDR3 sequence is CASSYRGGHTQYF. CDR3 DNA sequence: TGTGCCAGCAGCTACAGGGGGGGACATACGCAGTATTTT.

This sequence joins TRBV30 and TRBJ2-5; perhaps TRBD2 as D (7 bases). Germline V CDR1 and CDR2: GTSNPN, SVGIG (reference sequence). The V end was cut by 5 bases, the J end by 5 bases, with 15 bases between. This CDR3 has 13 residues. Here the CDR3 DNA reads TGTGCCTGGTACATAACGGGGGGCGAGACCCAGTACTTC. As protein: CAWYITGGETQYF. Complete variable domain (other parts from reference TRBV30 and TRBJ2-5): SQTIHQWPATLVQPVGSPLSLECTVEGTSNPNLYWYRQAAGRGLQLLFYSVGIGQISSEVPQNLSASRPQDRQFILSSKKLLLSDSGFYLCAWYITGGETQYFGPGTRLLVL.

The chain has TRBV6-5 and TRBJ2-7; TRBD1 matches at 7 bases. V shed 6 bases and J 6 bases; nucleotides not matched to a gene: 11. Per germline, CDR1 MNHEY and CDR2 SVGAGI. The CDR3 runs to 14 residues. This CDR3 is CASSHDRVSAEQYF. CDR3 nucleotides: TGTGCCAGCAGCCACGACAGGGTATCGGCCGAGCAGTACTTC.

This clone occurred a few times. This rearrangement joins TRBV4-1 to TRBJ1-2, with D unclear. This CDR3 is 13 amino acids long. Germline values: CDR1 MGHRA, CDR2 YSYEKL. Trimming stripped 5 bases from V and 5 bases from J, with 12 bases between. The chain's CDR3 is CASSLETGYGYTF. The CDR3 coding sequence is TGCGCCAGCAGCTTAGAAACCGGTTATGGCTACACCTTC.

This clone was observed once. The chain is built from TRBV5-6 and TRBJ2-5; D is uncertain. Germline V gene lookup returns CDR1 SGHDT and CDR2 YYEEEE. CDR3 length: 14 residues. V shed 0 bases and J shed 4 bases, with 10 bases lying between them. CDR3 sequence: CASSLAGEGETQYF. The CDR3 DNA follows: TGTGCCAGCAGCTTGGCGGGTGAAGGAGAGACCCAGTACTTC.

The rearrangement uses TRBV18 and TRBJ1-2; possibly TRBD1 for D (5 bases). The CDR3 sequence is 15 residues long. V was clipped by 0 bases and J by 1 base, with 9 bases between them. The germline CDR1 and CDR2 sequences are KGHSH and LQKENI. The CDR3 bases are TGTGCCAGCTCACCACCGGGGGGAATTAACTATGGCTACACCTTC. Translating it yields CASSPPGGINYGYTF.

The chain joins TRBV30 to TRBJ2-7; D gene uncertain. The germline CDR1 and CDR2 sequences are GTSNPN and SVGIG (reference sequence). CDR3 length: 12 residues. The V end was cut by 3 bases, the J end by 7 bases, with 13 bases between. The CDR3 is CAWSLGPREQYF. Written as DNA, the CDR3 is TGTGCCTGGAGCCTGGGCCCAAGGGAGCAGTACTTC.

J is TRBJ2-2 and V is TRBV27; weak D call: TRBD2 (6 bases). Germline V gene data show CDR1 as MNHEY and CDR2 as SMNVEV (reference sequence). This CDR3 is 18 amino acids long. Trimming left V 6 bases short and J 3 bases short, with 23 bases between. The CDR3, as DNA: TGTGCCAGCAGCCAAACCGCTCCCGGGGGTGGACACACCGGGGAGCTGTTTTTT. This translates into CASSQTAPGGGHTGELFF.

The chain carries TRBV30 and TRBJ2-5, with 9 bases identical to TRBD1. Germline CDR1 and CDR2: GTSNPN and SVGIG (reference sequence). CDR3 length: 15 amino acids. Germline trimming cut 0 bases from V and 3 bases from J; bases unmatched to any gene: 5. The DNA of the CDR3 is TGTGCCTGGAGTGTAATGGGACAGGGCAAAGAGACCCAGTACTTC. It encodes CAWSVMGQGKETQYF.

J is TRBJ1-3 and V is TRBV10-3; no clear D gene. This CDR3 is built from 14 residues. Per the germline V gene, CDR1 is ENHRY and CDR2 is SYGVKD. V lost 6 bases, J lost 7 bases, and 16 bases lay in between. In DNA, the CDR3 is TGTGCCATCAGCCGTGAGACCGGCGGCAACACCATATATTTT. Encoded protein: CAISRETGGNTIYF.

The chain combines TRBV4-3 with TRBJ2-7; maybe TRBD2 (5 bases). Germline-derived CDR1 and CDR2 are LGHNA and YSLEER. The CDR3 is 13 residues long. With 1 base removed from V and 3 bases from J, the gap between germline ends came to 7 bases. The CDR3 reads CASSQGLFYEQYF. The CDR3 DNA reads as TGCGCCAGCAGCCAAGGACTATTCTACGAGCAGTACTTC.

This rearrangement joins TRBV6-6 to TRBJ2-2; TRBD1 might be the D (6 bases). The CDR3 totals 15 residues. The V end was cut by 2 bases, the J end by 1 base, with 8 bases between. Germline loops: CDR1 MNHNY, CDR2 SVGAGI (reference sequence). CDR3 in amino acids: CASSYTGLNTGELFF. The CDR3 coding sequence is TGTGCCAGCAGTTACACAGGGCTGAACACCGGGGAGCTGTTTTTT.

The genes are TRBV27 and TRBJ2-2; D gene unclear. From germline, CDR1 is MNHEY and CDR2 SMNVEV (reference sequence). The length of the CDR3 is 16 residues. The V and J ends lost 2 bases and 3 bases respectively, with 13 bases between them. CDR3 coding DNA: TGTGCCAGCAGTTTAGACACGCGCCCCTACACCGGGGAGCTGTTTTTT. It specifies CASSLDTRPYTGELFF.

The chain links TRBV29-1 to TRBJ2-4; no firm D call. This CDR3 is built from 17 residues. V shed 0 bases and J shed 0 bases, with 15 bases lying between them. From germline, CDR1 is SQVTM and CDR2 ANQGSEA. The CDR3 coding sequence is TGCAGCGTTGAAGATATTGAGTCAGGTCTAGCCAAAAACATTCAGTACTTC. Its translation: CSVEDIESGLAKNIQYF.

A word on this clone: The sample holds other DNA sequences that translate to the same CDR3. The chain couples TRBV9 to TRBJ2-7; D is undetermined. V was pared by 2 bases and J by 3 bases, with 9 bases between. Per the germline V gene, CDR1 is SGDLS and CDR2 is YYNGEE. CDR3 length equals 13 residues. CDR3 DNA sequence: TGTGCCAGCAGCGTCGAGGAAGACTACGAGCAGTACTTC. Encoded protein: CASSVEEDYEQYF.

The J gene is TRBJ2-3, the V gene TRBV7-9; possibly TRBD2 for D (7 bases). Trimming stripped 6 bases from V and 8 bases from J, with 18 bases between. The CDR3 sequence is 14 residues long. Germline loops: CDR1 SEHNR, CDR2 FQNEAQ (reference sequence). The CDR3 spells CASSIGGPVGTQYF. In DNA form, the CDR3 reads TGTGCCAGCAGTATCGGGGGGCCTGTCGGTACGCAGTATTTT.

This clone was counted once. V usage is TRBV6-5 and J usage is TRBJ2-7; 7 bases map to TRBD2. CDR1 is MNHEY, CDR2 SVGAGI, per germline. CDR3 length equals 15 residues. J gave up 3 bases and V 2 bases, and 7 bases lay outside the gene matches. The CDR3 spells CASSYGSGWDYEQYF. CDR3 bases: TGTGCCAGCAGTTACGGTAGCGGGTGGGACTACGAGCAGTACTTC.

V usage is TRBV28 and J usage is TRBJ2-5; D remains ambiguous. V was clipped by 3 bases and J by 1 base, with 6 bases between them. Per the germline V gene, CDR1 is MDHEN and CDR2 is SYDVKM. The CDR3 is 13 amino acids. In nucleotides, the CDR3 is TGTGCCAGCAGTTTGGGCAGCCAAGAGACCCAGTACTTC. Its translation is CASSLGSQETQYF.

The chain couples TRBV19 to TRBJ2-1; 12 nucleotides agree with TRBD1. Trimming removed 3 bases from V and 10 bases from J; junction bases left unmatched: 4. CDR1 and CDR2 (germline): LNHDA, SQIVND (reference sequence). The CDR3 runs to 14 residues. CDR3 loop: CASSMGQGALEQFF. The CDR3 region has the DNA TGTGCCAGTAGTATGGGACAGGGGGCGTTAGAGCAGTTCTTC.

The V gene is TRBV27, the J gene TRBJ1-5; tentative D call: TRBD1 (5 bases). Trimming took 7 bases from V and 2 from J, leaving 15 bases between them. From germline, CDR1 is MNHEY and CDR2 SMNVEV (reference sequence). The length of the CDR3 is 15 residues. In DNA, the CDR3 is TGTGCCAGCAAAAGACAGTACGGCGGCAATCAGCCCCAGCATTTT. Translating it yields CASKRQYGGNQPQHF.

The chain employs TRBV6-5 and TRBJ2-4; the D gene is possibly TRBD1 (5 bases). Per the germline V gene, CDR1 is MNHEY and CDR2 is SVGAGI. The CDR3 is 15 amino acids. Trimming shortened V by 6 bases and J by 8 bases, and 20 bases separated the two germline ends. The CDR3 DNA sequence: TGTGCCAGCAGACCTCGACACCGGACCAGGGACATTCAGTACTTC. It is translated as CASRPRHRTRDIQYF.

The chain is built from TRBV2 and TRBJ1-5; 7 nucleotides align to TRBD1. The V gene's germline CDR1 is SNHLY and CDR2 FYNNEI. V was clipped by 8 bases and J by 0 bases; unmatched bases: 13. This CDR3 is built from 17 residues. In DNA, the CDR3 is TGTGCCAGCGGAGACAGGGAAGGGGCTTATAGCAATCAGCCCCAGCATTTT. Amino acids: CASGDREGAYSNQPQHF. The full variable domain, in which reference TRBV2 and TRBJ1-5 provide the parts outside the CDR3, is EPEVTQTPSHQVTQMGQEVILRCVPISNHLYFYWYRQILGQKVEFLVSFYNNEISEKSEIFDDQFSVERPDGSNFTLKIRSTKLEDSAMYFCASGDREGAYSNQPQHFGDGTRLSIL.

The chain employs TRBV9 and TRBJ1-5, with unresolved D. This CDR3 spans 15 amino acids. The germline V gene encodes CDR1 SGDLS and CDR2 YYNGEE. V lost 2 bases and J 2 bases, leaving 11 bases between the germline ends. The CDR3 spells CASSVGVLGNQPQHF. CDR3 sequence (DNA): TGTGCCAGCAGCGTCGGGGTTTTGGGCAATCAGCCCCAGCATTTT. Supplemented by reference TRBV9 and TRBJ1-5, the full variable domain reads DSGVTQTPKHLITATGQRVTLRCSPRSGDLSVYWYQQSLDQGLQFLIQYYNGEERAKGNILERFSAQQFPDLHSELNLSSLELGDSALYFCASSVGVLGNQPQHFGDGTRLSIL.

The gene calls are TRBV5-1 and TRBJ2-7; D is undetermined. Germline values: CDR1 SGHRS, CDR2 YFSETQ. V gave up 0 bases and J gave up 2 bases, with 9 bases separating them. This CDR3 is 14 amino acids long. CDR3: CASSLVGSAYEQYF. In nucleotides, the CDR3 is TGCGCCAGCAGCTTGGTTGGCAGTGCCTACGAGCAGTACTTC.

The V and J genes are TRBV5-1 and TRBJ1-1; TRBD1 matches at 7 bases. Germline CDR1 is SGHRS and CDR2 is YFSETQ. V shed 7 bases, J shed 6 bases, and the junction held 12 bases outside the gene matches. There are 14 residues in the CDR3. CDR3 nucleotide sequence: TGCGCCAGCTCCTCGGGGACAGCCCCGGCTGAAGCTTTCTTT. Protein sequence: CASSSGTAPAEAFF. Full variable domain (remainder filled in from reference TRBV5-1 and TRBJ1-1): KAGVTQTPRYLIKTRGQQVTLSCSPISGHRSVSWYQQTPGQGLQFLFEYFSETQRNKGNFPGRFSGRQFSNSRSEMNVSTLELGDSALYLCASSSGTAPAEAFFGQGTRLTVV.

The rearrangement joins TRBV7-8 to TRBJ1-2; D remains unclear. V lost 5 bases, J lost 3 bases, and 16 bases lay in between. Germline CDR1 is SGHVS and CDR2 is FQNEAQ. The length of the CDR3 is 15 residues. In DNA form, the CDR3 reads TGTGCCAGCAGCGCCCCCACGGCAGGCGACTATGGCTACACCTTC. Translated, it gives CASSAPTAGDYGYTF.

The chain uses TRBV9 and TRBJ2-7, with 9 bases that match TRBD1. V lost 4 bases, J lost 5 bases, and 10 bases stayed unmatched. In germline, CDR1 is SGDLS, CDR2 YYNGEE. This CDR3 comprises 15 residues. CDR3 nucleotides: TGTGCCAGCAGCCATGAGGGACAGGGTACCGACGAGCAGTACTTC. It codes for CASSHEGQGTDEQYF.

This chain uses TRBV30 with TRBJ2-7, with 8 nucleotides matching TRBD1. This CDR3 contains 13 residues. The ends lost 4 bases at V and 4 bases at J; junction bases unmatched: 6. Germline CDR1 GTSNPN, CDR2 SVGIG (reference sequence). Here the CDR3 DNA reads TGTGCCTGGACCGGGACAGGCGTGTACGAGCAGTACTTC. Translated, it gives CAWTGTGVYEQYF.